The sample holds many counts of the clone carrying this TCR beta chain. Healthy Caucasians provided all donations. This record belongs to a study of identical twins. TCRdb used MiXCR to reprocess the 5' RACE reads, holding one entry per CDR3 protein. The table records some 690,000 distinct CDR3 sequences, around 20% of them present only once. CDR3 length equals 14 residues. Trimming took 0 bases from V and 8 from J, leaving 10 bases between them. From germline, CDR1 is LGHNA and CDR2 YSLEER. This sample also appeared in a second study, on T cells expressing NK-cell markers. Turning to that study: It was sorted CD3+CD56+NKG2C+, CD3+CD56+NKG2C- and CD3+CD56-NKG2C+ T cells that supplied the TCR beta repertoires. CD8+ T cells in 5 to 7 donors included dominant NKG2C+ clonotypes at roughly 1.0-7.0%. A handful of donors showed these clonotypes also leading the CD3+CD56-NKG2C+ fraction.

This clonotype was sampled from a woman aged 18 to 35 in good health. Sequencing was carried out using PBMCs. The chain couples TRBV4-3 to TRBJ2-2; D is undetermined. CDR3 protein: CASSQDLPVGELFF. CDR3 nucleotide sequence: TGCGCCAGCAGCCAAGATCTTCCTGTAGGGGAGCTGTTTTTT.